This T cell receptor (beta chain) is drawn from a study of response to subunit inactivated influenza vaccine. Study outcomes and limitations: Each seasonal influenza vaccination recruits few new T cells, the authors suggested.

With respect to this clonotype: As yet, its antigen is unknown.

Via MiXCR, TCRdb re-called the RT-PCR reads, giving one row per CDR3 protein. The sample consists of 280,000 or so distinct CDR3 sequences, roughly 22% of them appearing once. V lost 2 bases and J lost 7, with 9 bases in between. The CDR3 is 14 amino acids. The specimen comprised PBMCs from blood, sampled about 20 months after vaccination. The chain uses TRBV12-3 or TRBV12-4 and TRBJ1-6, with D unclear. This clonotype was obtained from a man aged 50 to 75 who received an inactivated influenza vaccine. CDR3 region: CASSLSTLNSPLHF. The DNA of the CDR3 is TGTGCCAGCAGTTTATCCACCTTAAATTCACCCCTCCACTTT.